One and the same sample provided the 30 T cell receptor beta chains below, sequenced in a study of cytomegalovirus exposure and HLA in healthy donors. The PCR employed 60 Vbeta primers together with 13 Jbeta primers. Assay used: immunoSEQ multiplex PCR; TCRdb lists only in-frame clones, some missing. The sample lists about 110,000 clones; 60% to 85% were seen once. Material: PBMCs. Receptor source: a female donor in good health and CMV-seropositive.

The chain combines TRBV28 with TRBJ1-2, with TRBD1 matching 7 bases. The CDR3 is made up of 15 amino acids. Germline trimming cut 4 bases from V and 8 bases from J; bases unmatched to any gene: 13. CDR1 MDHEN and CDR2 SYDVKM come from the germline V gene. CDR3 loop: CASSSPPDRLGGYTF. For the CDR3, the DNA is TGTGCCAGCAGTTCCCCCCCGGACAGGCTTGGAGGCTACACCTTC.

The J gene is TRBJ1-4, the V gene TRBV19; possible D gene TRBD1, 6 bases. The CDR3 sequence is 13 residues long. In germline, CDR1 is LNHDA, CDR2 SQIVND (reference sequence). V was clipped by 7 bases and J by 8 bases, with 14 bases between them. CDR3 nucleotides: TGTGCCAGTACCCACAGGGACGGGGAAAAACTGTTTTTT. It translates to CASTHRDGEKLFF.

The chain joins TRBV14 to TRBJ1-1; weak D call: TRBD1 (5 bases). Germline values: CDR1 SGHDN, CDR2 FVKESK. The CDR3 consists of 12 residues. V lost 5 bases to trimming and J lost 4 bases, with 8 bases between them. CDR3 region: CASSGGGTEAFF. The CDR3, as DNA: TGTGCCAGCAGCGGGGGAGGCACTGAAGCTTTCTTT.

The gene calls are TRBV27 and TRBJ2-2; 9 nucleotides align to TRBD1. After removal of 6 bases from V and 6 bases from J, the junction contained 11 bases not matched to a gene. Germline V gives CDR1 MNHEY, CDR2 SMNVEV (reference sequence). The CDR3 has 16 residues. DNA for the CDR3: TGTGCCAGCAGACGCTCGGACAGGGGAAGAGCCGGGGAGCTGTTTTTT. It encodes CASRRSDRGRAGELFF.

This clone came up a few times. CDR3 bases: TGTGCCAGCAGCTTAGCGGTGAGGAGCTCTGGAAACACCATATATTTT. Translation gives CASSLAVRSSGNTIYF. V usage is TRBV7-2 and J usage is TRBJ1-3; D gene ambiguous. V was trimmed by 0 bases and J by 0 bases, leaving 9 bases between them. The germline CDR1 and CDR2 sequences are SGHTA and FQGNSA. This CDR3 has 16 amino acids.

This clone was recorded a few times. The CDR3 sequence is CASSQVDRGSGYTF. CDR3 coding DNA: TGCGCCAGCAGCCAAGTGGACAGGGGTTCCGGCTACACCTTC. The J gene is TRBJ1-2, the V gene TRBV4-3, with 9 bases aligning to TRBD1. V lost 1 base to trimming and J lost 8 bases; unmatched junction nucleotides: 5. This CDR3 contains 14 residues. CDR1 LGHNA and CDR2 YSLEER come from the germline V gene.

This clone was detected a few times. The chain employs TRBV27 and TRBJ1-4; 7 bases agree with TRBD1. The CDR3 totals 16 residues. V lost 6 bases and J lost 0; bases outside the gene matches: 7. From germline, CDR1 is MNHEY and CDR2 SMNVEV (reference sequence). The CDR3 DNA reads TGTGCCAGCAGGCAGACAGGGAGCGCAACTAATGAAAAACTGTTTTTT. It specifies CASRQTGSATNEKLFF.

The chain couples TRBV11-2 to TRBJ1-2, with D perhaps TRBD1 (5 bases). CDR1 and CDR2 from the germline V gene are SGHAT and FQNNGV. This CDR3 has 14 residues. Between the trimmed V and J ends, which lost 0 bases and 4 bases, there was a span of 9 bases. CDR3 sequence reads: CASSLETDRYGYTF. As DNA, the CDR3 is TGTGCCAGCAGCTTAGAGACAGATCGCTATGGCTACACCTTC.

The rearrangement joins TRBV5-4 to TRBJ1-3; TRBD1 aligns across 11 bases. V was pared by 3 bases and J by 4 bases, with 3 bases of the junction left unmatched. In germline, CDR1 is SGHNT, CDR2 YYREEE (reference sequence). This CDR3 spans 15 amino acids. CDR3 sequence: CASSWTGGAGNTIYF. The CDR3 coding sequence is TGTGCCAGCAGCTGGACAGGGGGCGCGGGAAACACCATATATTTT.

The genes are TRBV4-3 and TRBJ2-5; 9 nucleotides align to TRBD2. The DNA end is a closer match to TRBJ2-7, so the J assignment may be wrong. The CDR3 spans 16 residues. In germline, CDR1 is LGHNA, CDR2 YSLEER. The DNA of the CDR3 is TGCGCCAGCAGCCATCCCCAAGGCGGGGGGGCGTACGAGCAGTACTTC. Its translation: CASSHPQGGGAYEQYF.

The V call is TRBV29-1, the J call TRBJ2-1; maybe TRBD2 (6 bases). V lost 3 bases, J lost 6 bases, and 9 bases lay in between. Germline loops: CDR1 SQVTM, CDR2 ANQGSEA. The CDR3 spans 12 residues. In nucleotides, the CDR3 is TGCAGCGTTGAGGGGACTCTCAATGAGCAGTTCTTC. It yields the protein CSVEGTLNEQFF.

V gene TRBV6-5 combines with J gene TRBJ1-2, with D maybe TRBD1 (6 bases). Trimming left V 5 bases short and J 6 bases short, with 13 bases between. CDR3 length equals 13 residues. The V gene's germline CDR1 is MNHEY and CDR2 SVGAGI. DNA for the CDR3: TGTGCCAGCAGTGAACACAGGGCCGATGGCTACACCTTC. This encodes CASSEHRADGYTF.

This sequence joins TRBV9 and TRBJ1-3; TRBD1 is a possible D gene (6 bases). The germline V gene has CDR1 SGDLS and CDR2 YYNGEE. The CDR3 loop spans 17 amino acids. The germline V and J ends were trimmed by 3 bases and 0 bases, with 16 bases remaining between them. Here the CDR3 reads CASSGGQVLFSGNTIYF. CDR3 DNA sequence: TGTGCCAGCAGCGGGGGGCAGGTTCTATTCTCTGGAAACACCATATATTTT.

J is TRBJ2-1 and V is TRBV15; 7 nucleotides match TRBD1. The CDR3 loop spans 15 amino acids. V trimming: 5 bases; J trimming: 2 bases; junction bases outside the gene matches: 6. Looked up from germline, CDR1 is LNHNV and CDR2 is YYDKDF (reference sequence). This CDR3 is CATSQQGLPYNEQFF. CDR3 DNA sequence: TGTGCCACCAGCCAACAGGGGCTTCCCTACAATGAGCAGTTCTTC. The full variable domain, its missing parts supplied by reference TRBV15 and TRBJ2-1, is DAMVIQNPRYQVTQFGKPVTLSCSQTLNHNVMYWYQQKSSQAPKLLFHYYDKDFNNEADTPDNFQSRRPNTSFCFLDIRSPGLGDTAMYLCATSQQGLPYNEQFFGPGTRLTVL.

CDR3 region: CASSISDRSNTEAFF. CDR3 DNA sequence: TGTGCCAGCAGCATATCCGACAGATCGAACACTGAAGCTTTCTTT. The genes are TRBV5-6 and TRBJ1-1; perhaps TRBD1 as D (5 bases). The CDR3 runs 15 residues. Germline values: CDR1 SGHDT, CDR2 YYEEEE. V shed 4 bases and J shed 1 base, with 14 bases lying between them.

The chain has TRBV5-5 and TRBJ2-7; 9 bases match TRBD1. Germline loops: CDR1 SGHKS, CDR2 YYEKEE (reference sequence). Trimming cost V 4 bases and J 0 bases; bases outside gene matches: 8. The CDR3 extends over 16 amino acids. This chain's CDR3 is CASSAPSTGGSYEQYF. CDR3 in DNA: TGTGCCAGCAGCGCTCCCTCGACAGGGGGCTCCTACGAGCAGTACTTC.

A single count supports this clone. This sequence joins TRBV6-5 and TRBJ2-5, with a tentative D call TRBD2 (5 bases). V was cut by 7 bases and J by 3 bases, with 12 bases left in between. This CDR3 is built from 13 residues. In germline, CDR1 is MNHEY, CDR2 SVGAGI. As DNA, the CDR3 is TGTGCCAGCAAGCAGCGGTGGGAAGAGACCCAGTACTTC. Translating it yields CASKQRWEETQYF.

This clone has only one observation. This chain links TRBV5-4 with TRBJ1-1; D gene ambiguous. Germline loops: CDR1 SGHNT, CDR2 YYREEE (reference sequence). The CDR3 runs 16 residues. The V and J ends lost 4 bases and 1 base respectively, with 17 bases between them. The CDR3 DNA sequence: TGTGCCAGCAGCCCTGGTACTGTATGGTCGAACACTGAAGCTTTCTTT. Its protein product is CASSPGTVWSNTEAFF.

The J gene is TRBJ2-1, the V gene TRBV15, with D unclear. Looked up from germline, CDR1 is LNHNV and CDR2 is YYDKDF (reference sequence). The CDR3 runs to 16 residues. V shed 8 bases and J shed 0 bases, with 17 bases lying between them. The CDR3 is CATSIPSASSYNEQFF. CDR3 sequence (DNA): TGTGCCACCTCTATCCCCAGCGCGAGCTCCTACAATGAGCAGTTCTTC.

The V call is TRBV5-4, the J call TRBJ2-2, with TRBD2 as a possible D gene (5 bases). Trimming took 7 bases from V and 5 from J, leaving 21 bases between them. The CDR3 covers 16 residues. Germline V gene data show CDR1 as SGHNT and CDR2 as YYREEE (reference sequence). The CDR3 protein is CASRREGARWTGELFF. The DNA for the CDR3 is TGTGCCAGCCGACGAGAGGGAGCCCGGTGGACCGGGGAGCTGTTTTTT.

The chain has TRBV5-5 and TRBJ1-2; no clear D gene. Trimming shortened V by 4 bases and J by 6 bases, and 10 bases separated the two germline ends. The CDR3 is 12 residues long. Germline V gene lookup returns CDR1 SGHKS and CDR2 YYEKEE (reference sequence). The chain's CDR3 is CASSTGKHGYTF. CDR3 DNA: TGTGCCAGCAGCACCGGGAAGCATGGCTACACCTTC.

This clone was detected only a few times. The V and J genes are TRBV2 and TRBJ2-5; D perhaps matches TRBD2 (6 bases). V lost 6 bases and J 7 bases, leaving 12 bases between the germline ends. CDR1 SNHLY and CDR2 FYNNEI come from the germline V gene. This CDR3 is built from 12 residues. This CDR3 is CASRGDSPTQYF. In nucleotides, the CDR3 is TGTGCCAGCAGGGGGGACTCGCCGACCCAGTACTTC.

The chain joins TRBV7-2 to TRBJ1-2; TRBD1 might be the D (6 bases). Germline CDR1 reads SGHTA; CDR2 reads FQGNSA. The V gene lost 1 base and the J gene lost 6 bases, with 12 bases spanning the gap. This CDR3 spans 14 amino acids. The DNA of the CDR3 is TGTGCCAGCAGCTTAGGACAGGAGAGGAATGGCTACACCTTC. Protein sequence: CASSLGQERNGYTF.

The rearrangement joins TRBV5-4 to TRBJ2-5; a weak D match, TRBD1 (5 bases). V lost 4 bases, J lost 6 bases, and 19 bases lay in between. The CDR3 is 15 residues long. Germline-derived CDR1 and CDR2 are SGHNT and YYREEE (reference sequence). The CDR3 reads CASSAGPDSLQTQYF. DNA of the CDR3: TGTGCCAGCAGCGCAGGGCCAGATAGCCTACAGACCCAGTACTTC.

This clone appeared once. The rearrangement uses TRBV5-1 and TRBJ2-1; 15 bases map to TRBD2. V shed 4 bases and J 5 bases; nucleotides not matched to a gene: 10. CDR1 is SGHRS, CDR2 YFSETQ, per germline. This CDR3 contains 18 residues. CDR3 residues: CASSRTSGRAPDNNEQFF. CDR3 sequence (DNA): TGCGCCAGCAGCCGGACTAGCGGGAGGGCCCCAGACAACAATGAGCAGTTCTTC.

The chain is built from TRBV9 and TRBJ2-7; possibly TRBD1 for D (5 bases). The CDR3 extends over 14 amino acids. V was trimmed by 0 bases and J by 3 bases, leaving 10 bases between them. In germline, CDR1 is SGDLS, CDR2 YYNGEE. CDR3 protein: CASSVAGQSYEQYF. In DNA form, the CDR3 reads TGTGCCAGCAGCGTAGCAGGACAAAGCTACGAGCAGTACTTC.

The J gene is TRBJ2-2, the V gene TRBV7-8; 9 nucleotides match TRBD1. This CDR3 spans 16 amino acids. From germline, CDR1 is SGHVS and CDR2 FQNEAQ. The junction had 3 bases not matched to a gene; V was cut back by 0 bases and J by 4 bases. CDR3 DNA: TGTGCCAGCAGCTTAGCCCGGACAGGGGTCACCGGGGAGCTGTTTTTT. Residues: CASSLARTGVTGELFF.

V usage is TRBV30 and J usage is TRBJ2-1; weak D call: TRBD1 (5 bases). The CDR3 runs to 14 residues. Trimming cost V 7 bases and J 2 bases, with 15 bases left between them. Germline V gives CDR1 GTSNPN, CDR2 SVGIG (reference sequence). As DNA, the CDR3 is TGTGCCTTTAACCTACAGGCAACCTACAATGAGCAGTTCTTC. Translated: CAFNLQATYNEQFF.

Only a few counts were recorded for this clone. This chain joins TRBV6-1 and TRBJ2-2; the D is unclear. Germline V gene data show CDR1 as MNHNS and CDR2 as SASEGT. The CDR3 is made up of 14 amino acids. The V end lost 7 bases, the J end lost 1 base, and 10 bases lay between the germline ends. The CDR3 coding sequence is TGTGCCAGCATAGTTCTTCGGAACACCGGGGAGCTGTTTTTT. Protein product: CASIVLRNTGELFF.

J is TRBJ1-1 and V is TRBV27; 10 bases align to TRBD1. The J segment lost 10 bases and the V segment lost 5 bases, leaving 10 bases of the junction unmatched. Per the germline V gene, CDR1 is MNHEY and CDR2 is SMNVEV (reference sequence). The CDR3 totals 14 residues. CDR3 in amino acids: CASSGTTGGNGAFF. The CDR3 DNA reads TGTGCCAGCAGTGGAACGACAGGGGGCAACGGAGCTTTCTTT.